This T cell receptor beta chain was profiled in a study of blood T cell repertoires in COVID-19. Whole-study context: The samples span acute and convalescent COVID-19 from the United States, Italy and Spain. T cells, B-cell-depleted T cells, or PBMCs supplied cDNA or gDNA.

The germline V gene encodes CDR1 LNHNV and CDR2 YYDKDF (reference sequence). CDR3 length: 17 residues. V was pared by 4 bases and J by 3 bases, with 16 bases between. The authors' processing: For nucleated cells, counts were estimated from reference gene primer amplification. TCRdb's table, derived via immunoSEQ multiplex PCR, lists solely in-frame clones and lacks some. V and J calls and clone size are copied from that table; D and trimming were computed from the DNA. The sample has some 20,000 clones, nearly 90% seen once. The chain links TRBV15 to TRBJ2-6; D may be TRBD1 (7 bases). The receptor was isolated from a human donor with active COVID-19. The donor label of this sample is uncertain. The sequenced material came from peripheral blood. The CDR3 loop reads CATSNLQGTFGANVLTF. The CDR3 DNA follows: TGTGCCACCAGCAATTTACAGGGGACTTTTGGGGCCAACGTCCTGACTTTC.